These 25 T cell receptor beta chains share one sample of origin, sequenced in a study of lymphopenia after photon versus proton radiotherapy. TCRdb's table, derived via immunoSEQ multiplex PCR, lists solely in-frame clones and lacks some. The data contain about 29,000 clones, roughly 89% of them seen just once; the ten biggest clones take up around 50%. This material consisted of peripheral blood, taken from a patient treated with proton-based radiotherapy. Receptors were obtained from a woman aged 60 to 75 with cholangiocarcinoma. Some clones in this sample may be carry-over from other donors' samples.

The chain uses TRBV2 and TRBJ1-5; TRBD1 might be the D (5 bases). This CDR3 spans 13 amino acids. V was cut by 3 bases and J by 7 bases, with 10 bases left in between. The germline V gene has CDR1 SNHLY and CDR2 FYNNEI. The CDR3 here is CASSDRERQPQHF. The CDR3, as DNA: TGTGCCAGCAGTGACAGGGAGAGGCAGCCCCAGCATTTT. The whole variable domain, filled in from reference TRBV2 and TRBJ1-5, reads EPEVTQTPSHQVTQMGQEVILRCVPISNHLYFYWYRQILGQKVEFLVSFYNNEISEKSEIFDDQFSVERPDGSNFTLKIRSTKLEDSAMYFCASSDRERQPQHFGDGTRLSIL.

This chain's CDR3 is CASSFSRYNEQFF. DNA for the CDR3: TGTGCCAGCAGCTTCTCCAGATACAATGAGCAGTTCTTC. The chain combines TRBV7-9 with TRBJ2-1; no clear D gene. Trimming cost V 3 bases and J 4 bases, with 7 bases left between them. From germline, CDR1 is SEHNR and CDR2 FQNEAQ (reference sequence). The CDR3 runs 13 residues.

This chain joins TRBV28 and TRBJ2-7; 12 positions match TRBD2. The germline gives CDR1 MDHEN, CDR2 SYDVKM. The CDR3 extends over 15 amino acids. The trim removed 6 bases at V and 5 bases at J, leaving 8 bases unmatched. CDR3 coding DNA: TGTGCCAGCAGGATGACTAGCGGGAGAATGAACGAGCAGTACTTC. Translated: CASRMTSGRMNEQYF.

This chain's CDR3 is CSVEAGQGIEQFF. DNA for the CDR3: TGCAGCGTTGAAGCCGGACAGGGGATTGAGCAGTTCTTC. The V gene is TRBV29-1, the J gene TRBJ2-1; TRBD1 matches at 9 bases. With 1 base clipped from V and 9 bases from J, the junction kept 4 bases outside the gene matches. CDR1 SQVTM and CDR2 ANQGSEA come from the germline V gene. This CDR3 is built from 13 residues.

V usage is TRBV7-2 and J usage is TRBJ2-3; maybe TRBD2 (5 bases). Between the trimmed V and J ends, which lost 8 bases and 3 bases, there was a span of 9 bases. The CDR3 covers 12 residues. From germline, CDR1 is SGHTA and CDR2 FQGNSA. In DNA form, the CDR3 reads TGTGCCAGCGGTCCGGGGACAGATACGCAGTATTTT. Amino acid sequence: CASGPGTDTQYF.

The rearrangement links TRBV5-1 to TRBJ1-1, with D perhaps matching TRBD1 (5 bases). V shed 2 bases and J shed 0 bases, with 11 bases lying between them. In germline, CDR1 is SGHRS, CDR2 YFSETQ. The CDR3 consists of 15 residues. The CDR3 coding sequence is TGCGCCAGCAGCTTTGAGTGGGGACTGAACACTGAAGCTTTCTTT. This translates into CASSFEWGLNTEAFF. Full variable domain (remainder filled in from reference TRBV5-1 and TRBJ1-1): KAGVTQTPRYLIKTRGQQVTLSCSPISGHRSVSWYQQTPGQGLQFLFEYFSETQRNKGNFPGRFSGRQFSNSRSEMNVSTLELGDSALYLCASSFEWGLNTEAFFGQGTRLTVV.

DNA for the CDR3: TGTGCCTCGGGGCTCTCCTACAATGAGCAGTTCTTC. Protein product: CASGLSYNEQFF. The J gene is TRBJ2-1, the V gene TRBV7-2; D may be TRBD1 or TRBD2 (5 bases each). V was clipped by 11 bases and J by 0 bases, with 8 bases between them. The CDR3 is 12 amino acids. Germline values: CDR1 SGHTA, CDR2 FQGNSA.

This clone was seen a handful of times. The chain joins TRBV18 to TRBJ1-3; 8 bases line up with TRBD1. V lost 3 bases, J lost 4 bases, and 11 bases stayed unmatched. The CDR3 length is 17 residues. Germline CDR1 and CDR2: KGHSH and LQKENI. CDR3 sequence reads: CASSPNSGQGGGNTIYF. In DNA, the CDR3 is TGTGCCAGCTCACCTAACAGCGGACAGGGCGGAGGAAACACCATATATTTT.

This chain joins TRBV14 and TRBJ2-7; 11 bases fit TRBD2. J gave up 2 bases and V 6 bases, and 3 bases lay outside the gene matches. CDR1 SGHDN and CDR2 FVKESK come from the germline V gene. The CDR3 length is 14 residues. In DNA form, the CDR3 reads TGTGCCAGCAGTCTAGCGGGGGGCACCTACGAGCAGTACTTC. Amino acid sequence: CASSLAGGTYEQYF.

This rearrangement joins TRBV19 to TRBJ2-3; 10 positions match TRBD2. Germline CDR1 LNHDA, CDR2 SQIVND (reference sequence). V dropped 9 bases and J dropped 2; count of bases not matched to a gene: 8. CDR3 length: 15 residues. CDR3 sequence (DNA): TGTGCCAGCAGCGGACTAGCGGCGCACACAGATACGCAGTATTTT. Translating it yields CASSGLAAHTDTQYF.

A single count supports this clone. This chain uses TRBV18 with TRBJ2-1; D gene uncertain. Germline V CDR1 and CDR2: KGHSH, LQKENI. The CDR3 totals 14 residues. The V end lost 4 bases, the J end lost 5 bases, and 12 bases lay between the germline ends. CDR3 DNA sequence: TGTGCCAGCTCACAGATGGGTGGGGACAATGAGCAGTTCTTC. Translating it yields CASSQMGGDNEQFF.

The gene calls are TRBV29-1 and TRBJ1-2; possible D gene TRBD1, 5 bases. Germline V CDR1 and CDR2: SQVTM, ANQGSEA. The ends were cut back, 6 bases at V and 2 bases at J, with 13 bases in the middle. The CDR3 contains 13 residues. CDR3 bases: TGCAGCGTCTCGGAGGGGCTGAACTATGGCTACACCTTC. It yields the protein CSVSEGLNYGYTF. The complete variable domain, with remaining parts taken from reference TRBV29-1 and TRBJ1-2, reads SAVISQKPSRDICQRGTSLTIQCQVDSQVTMMFWYRQQPGQSLTLIATANQGSEATYESGFVIDKFPISRPNLTFSTLTVSNMSPEDSSIYLCSVSEGLNYGYTFGSGTRLTVV.

This rearrangement joins TRBV10-2 to TRBJ2-7; D possibly corresponds to TRBD2 (5 bases). The CDR3 is 14 amino acids. V was cut by 7 bases and J by 0 bases, with 13 bases left in between. The germline V gene encodes CDR1 WSHSY and CDR2 SAAADI. In nucleotides, the CDR3 is TGCGCCAGCATTCGACCGGGGTTCTCCTACGAGCAGTACTTC. Its translation is CASIRPGFSYEQYF.

The rearrangement joins TRBV5-1 to TRBJ2-7; weak D call: TRBD2 (6 bases). The V gene lost 4 bases and the J gene lost 3 bases, with 17 bases spanning the gap. This CDR3 has 15 residues. Germline assignment: CDR1 SGHRS and CDR2 YFSETQ. CDR3 nucleotides: TGCGCCAGCAGCCCCGGCCATGGGGGGAGCTACGAGCAGTACTTC. Translation: CASSPGHGGSYEQYF.

The V and J genes are TRBV27 and TRBJ2-2; 9 positions agree with TRBD1. The germline V gene has CDR1 MNHEY and CDR2 SMNVEV (reference sequence). Trimming at V came to 7 bases and at J to 0 bases, leaving 9 bases not matched to a gene. The CDR3 has 17 residues. CDR3 in amino acids: CASTDRGPSSNTGELFF. The CDR3 coding sequence is TGTGCCAGCACGGACAGGGGACCCTCCTCGAACACCGGGGAGCTGTTTTTT.

This rearrangement joins TRBV2 to TRBJ2-7, with 7 bases matching TRBD1. Germline-derived CDR1 and CDR2 are SNHLY and FYNNEI. This CDR3 is built from 14 residues. Trimming took 5 bases from V and 2 from J; bases not matched to a gene: 6. The CDR3 DNA is TGTGCCAGCAGTATGACAGGGCCGCCCTACGAGCAGTACTTC. Amino acid sequence: CASSMTGPPYEQYF.

J is TRBJ2-1 and V is TRBV18, with 7 bases lining up with TRBD1. Germline lookup yields CDR1 KGHSH and CDR2 LQKENI. The CDR3 extends over 15 amino acids. After removal of 6 bases from V and 8 bases from J, the junction contained 13 bases not matched to a gene. The CDR3 here is CASSTQLQGFDEQFF. As DNA, the CDR3 is TGTGCCAGCTCGACGCAATTACAGGGGTTCGATGAGCAGTTCTTC.

CDR3 nucleotides: TGTGCCACCAGCAGAGCCTCGACACTCTCTGCGCTCACAGATACGCAGTATTTT. It is translated as CATSRASTLSALTDTQYF. The chain joins TRBV15 to TRBJ2-3; no clear D. V dropped 1 base and J dropped 2 bases, with 19 bases sitting between them. There are 18 residues in the CDR3. Germline loops: CDR1 LNHNV, CDR2 YYDKDF (reference sequence).

The rearrangement joins TRBV10-3 to TRBJ1-1; D ambiguous. The CDR3 covers 16 residues. Germline V gives CDR1 ENHRY, CDR2 SYGVKD. The V end was cut by 2 bases, the J end by 1 base, with 14 bases between. CDR3 DNA sequence: TGTGCCATCAGTGAGCCCCTAAGAGGGAAGAACACTGAAGCTTTCTTT. Translated: CAISEPLRGKNTEAFF.

V and J are TRBV2 and TRBJ1-5; D perhaps matches TRBD1 (5 bases). Germline CDR1 and CDR2: SNHLY and FYNNEI. This CDR3 region has 14 residues. Deletions cut 5 bases from V and 4 bases from J, with 12 bases between. The CDR3 DNA is TGTGCCAGCAGTTTTTTGGGGGATAATCAGCCCCAGCATTTT. Protein: CASSFLGDNQPQHF.

The V and J genes are TRBV6-5 and TRBJ1-6, with D maybe TRBD1 (6 bases). Germline CDR1 and CDR2: MNHEY and SVGAGI. V lost 2 bases and J 9 bases, leaving 14 bases between the germline ends. The CDR3 is 15 amino acids. The CDR3 DNA reads TGTGCCAGCAGTTACAAACAGGGTTGGGGTTCACCCCTCCACTTT. Its protein product is CASSYKQGWGSPLHF.

V gene TRBV19 combines with J gene TRBJ2-7, with D tentatively TRBD1 (6 bases). The CDR3 consists of 13 residues. Trimming stripped 0 bases from V and 7 bases from J, with 10 bases between. Germline CDR1 LNHDA, CDR2 SQIVND (reference sequence). CDR3 sequence reads: CASSIERGIEQYF. CDR3 sequence (DNA): TGTGCCAGTAGTATAGAAAGGGGGATTGAGCAGTACTTC.

Only one count was recorded for this clone. The CDR3 DNA follows: TGTGCCAGTAGTATAGCGGGGGCGCGGGACTATGGCTACACCTTC. Translated, it gives CASSIAGARDYGYTF. This chain links TRBV19 with TRBJ1-2, with D possibly matching TRBD1 (6 bases). Germline lookup yields CDR1 LNHDA and CDR2 SQIVND (reference sequence). The CDR3 sequence is 15 residues long. The ends were cut back, 1 base at V and 3 bases at J, with 12 bases in the middle.

A remark on this clone: The CDR3 ends on some other residue instead of the conserved phenylalanine or tryptophan, so this is likely a read error. Because the CDR3's place on the DNA is in doubt, the DNA is left out and the CDR3 is given as listed by TCRdb. This sequence joins TRBV5-1 and TRBJ1-4; TRBD1, the table's D call, was not compared with the DNA. Germline V gives CDR1 SGHRS, CDR2 YFSETQ. The CDR3 comprises 15 residues, both ends counted. CDR3 amino acids: CASPLQAPPNEKPFS.

The chain combines TRBV29-1 with TRBJ2-3, with TRBD1 identical over 7 bases. The V and J ends lost 8 bases and 0 bases, in that order; junction bases with no gene match: 8. The CDR3 extends over 14 amino acids. Per germline, CDR1 SQVTM and CDR2 ANQGSEA. CDR3 sequence reads: CSSGQEISTDTQYF. Here the CDR3 DNA reads TGCAGCTCCGGACAGGAGATTAGCACAGATACGCAGTATTTT.